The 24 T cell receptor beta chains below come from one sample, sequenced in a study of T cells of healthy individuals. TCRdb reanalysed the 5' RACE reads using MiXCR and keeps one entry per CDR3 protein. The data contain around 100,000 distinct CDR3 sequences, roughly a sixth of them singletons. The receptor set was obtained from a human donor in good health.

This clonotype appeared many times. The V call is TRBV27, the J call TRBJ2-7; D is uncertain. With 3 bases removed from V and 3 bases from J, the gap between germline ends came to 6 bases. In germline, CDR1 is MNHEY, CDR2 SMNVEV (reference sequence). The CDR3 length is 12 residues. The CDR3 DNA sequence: TGTGCCAGCAGTTTTACGGGCTACGAGCAGTACTTC. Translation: CASSFTGYEQYF.

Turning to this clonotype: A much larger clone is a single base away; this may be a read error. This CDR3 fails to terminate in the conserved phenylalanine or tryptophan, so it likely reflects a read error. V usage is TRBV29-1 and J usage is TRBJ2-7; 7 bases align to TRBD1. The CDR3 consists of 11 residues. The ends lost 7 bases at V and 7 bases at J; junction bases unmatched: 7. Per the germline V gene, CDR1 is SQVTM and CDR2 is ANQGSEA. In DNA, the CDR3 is TGCAGCGGCCGGACAGGTAAAGAGCAGTACTTA. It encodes CSGRTGKEQYL.

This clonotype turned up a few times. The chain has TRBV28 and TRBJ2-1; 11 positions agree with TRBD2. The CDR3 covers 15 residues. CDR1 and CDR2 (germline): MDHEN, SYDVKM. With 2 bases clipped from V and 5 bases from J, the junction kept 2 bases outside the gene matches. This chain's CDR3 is CASSLTSGGHNEQFF. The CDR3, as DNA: TGTGCCAGCAGTTTAACTAGCGGGGGTCACAATGAGCAGTTCTTC. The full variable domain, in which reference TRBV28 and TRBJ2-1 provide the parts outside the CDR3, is DVKVTQSSRYLVKRTGEKVFLECVQDMDHENMFWYRQDPGLGLRLIYFSYDVKMKEKGDIPEGYSVSREKKERFSLILESASTNQTSMYLCASSLTSGGHNEQFFGPGTRLTVL.

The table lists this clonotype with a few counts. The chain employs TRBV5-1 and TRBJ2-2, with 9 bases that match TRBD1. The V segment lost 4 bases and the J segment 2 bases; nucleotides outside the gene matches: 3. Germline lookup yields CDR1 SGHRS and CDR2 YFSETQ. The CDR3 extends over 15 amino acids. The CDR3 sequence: CASSEGQGNTGELFF. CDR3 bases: TGCGCCAGCAGCGAGGGACAGGGAAACACCGGGGAGCTGTTTTTT.

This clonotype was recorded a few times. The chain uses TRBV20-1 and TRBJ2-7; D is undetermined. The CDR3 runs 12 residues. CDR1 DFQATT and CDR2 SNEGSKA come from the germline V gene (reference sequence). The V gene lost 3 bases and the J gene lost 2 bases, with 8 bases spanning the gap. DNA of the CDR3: TGCAGTGCTAGGGGATTAACCTACGAGCAGTACTTC. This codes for CSARGLTYEQYF.

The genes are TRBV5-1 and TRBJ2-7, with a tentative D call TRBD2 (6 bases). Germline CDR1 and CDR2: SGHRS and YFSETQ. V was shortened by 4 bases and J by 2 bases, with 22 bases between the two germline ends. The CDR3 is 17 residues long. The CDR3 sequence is CASSPLMGTRQAYEQYF. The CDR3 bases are TGCGCCAGCAGCCCTCTCATGGGGACTCGGCAGGCCTACGAGCAGTACTTC.

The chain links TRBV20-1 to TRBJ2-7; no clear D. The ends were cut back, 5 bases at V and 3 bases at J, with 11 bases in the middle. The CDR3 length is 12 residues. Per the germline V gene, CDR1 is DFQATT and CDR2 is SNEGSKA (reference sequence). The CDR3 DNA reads TGCAGTGCTGCCACAGCTGGCTACGAGCAGTACTTC. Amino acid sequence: CSAATAGYEQYF.

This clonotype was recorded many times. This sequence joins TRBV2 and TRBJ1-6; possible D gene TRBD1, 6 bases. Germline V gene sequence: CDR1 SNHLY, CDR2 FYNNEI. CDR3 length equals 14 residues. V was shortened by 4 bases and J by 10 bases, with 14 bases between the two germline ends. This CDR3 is CASSVQGGSSPLHF. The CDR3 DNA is TGTGCCAGCAGTGTACAGGGAGGAAGCTCACCCCTCCACTTT.

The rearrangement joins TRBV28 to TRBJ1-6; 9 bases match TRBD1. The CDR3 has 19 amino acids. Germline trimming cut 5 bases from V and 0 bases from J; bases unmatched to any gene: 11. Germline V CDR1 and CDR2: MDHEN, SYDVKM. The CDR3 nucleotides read TGTGCCAGCAGTAATATAGGACAGGGGTCTGGCTCCTATAATTCACCCCTCCACTTT. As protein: CASSNIGQGSGSYNSPLHF.

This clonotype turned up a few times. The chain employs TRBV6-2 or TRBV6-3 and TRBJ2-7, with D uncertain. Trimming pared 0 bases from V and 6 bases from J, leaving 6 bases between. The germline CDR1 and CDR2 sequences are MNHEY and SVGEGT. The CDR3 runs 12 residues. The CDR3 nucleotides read TGTGCCAGCAGTTACTCTATCCGCGAGCAGTACTTC. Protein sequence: CASSYSIREQYF.

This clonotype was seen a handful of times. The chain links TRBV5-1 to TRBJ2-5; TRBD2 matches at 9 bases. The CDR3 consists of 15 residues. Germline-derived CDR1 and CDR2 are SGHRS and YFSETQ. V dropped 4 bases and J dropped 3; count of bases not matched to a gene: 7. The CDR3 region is CASSQIAGAEETQYF. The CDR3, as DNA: TGCGCCAGCAGCCAAATAGCGGGGGCCGAAGAGACCCAGTACTTC.

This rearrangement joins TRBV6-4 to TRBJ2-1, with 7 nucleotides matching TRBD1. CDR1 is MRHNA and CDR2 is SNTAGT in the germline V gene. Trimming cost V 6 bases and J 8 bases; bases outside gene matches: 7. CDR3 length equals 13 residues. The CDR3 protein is CASSATGDHEQFF. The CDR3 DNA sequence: TGTGCCAGCAGCGCAACAGGGGACCATGAGCAGTTCTTC.

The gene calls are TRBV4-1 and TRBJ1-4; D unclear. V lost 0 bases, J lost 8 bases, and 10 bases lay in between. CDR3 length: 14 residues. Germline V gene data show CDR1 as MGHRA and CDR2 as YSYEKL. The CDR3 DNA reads TGCGCCAGCAGCCAAGAAACCGGGTACGAAAAACTGTTTTTT. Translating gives CASSQETGYEKLFF.

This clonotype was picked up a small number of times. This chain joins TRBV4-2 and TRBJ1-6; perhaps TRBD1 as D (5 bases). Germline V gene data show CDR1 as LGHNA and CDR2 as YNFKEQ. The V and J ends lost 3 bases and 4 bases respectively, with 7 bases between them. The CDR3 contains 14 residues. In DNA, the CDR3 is TGTGCCAGCAGCCAGACAGATTATAATTCACCCCTCCACTTT. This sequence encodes CASSQTDYNSPLHF.

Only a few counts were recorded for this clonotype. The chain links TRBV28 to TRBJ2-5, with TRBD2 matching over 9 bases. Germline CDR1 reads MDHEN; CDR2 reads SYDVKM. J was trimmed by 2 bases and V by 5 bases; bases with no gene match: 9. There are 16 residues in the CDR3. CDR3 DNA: TGTGCCAGCAGTCCCCTGCGGGGGGGTGGGCAAGAGACCCAGTACTTC. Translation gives CASSPLRGGGQETQYF.

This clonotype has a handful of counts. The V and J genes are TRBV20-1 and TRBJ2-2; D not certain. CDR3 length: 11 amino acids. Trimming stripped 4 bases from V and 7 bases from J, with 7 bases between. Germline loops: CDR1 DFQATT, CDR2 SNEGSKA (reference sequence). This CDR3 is CSATYNGELFF. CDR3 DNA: TGCAGTGCTACTTATAACGGGGAGCTGTTTTTT.

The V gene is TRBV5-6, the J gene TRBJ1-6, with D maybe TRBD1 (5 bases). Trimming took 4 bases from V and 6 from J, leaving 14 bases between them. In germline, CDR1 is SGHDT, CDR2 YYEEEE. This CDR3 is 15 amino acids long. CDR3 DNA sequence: TGTGCCAGCAGCACCGGCGGCAGGGCTAATTCACCCCTCCACTTT. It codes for CASSTGGRANSPLHF.

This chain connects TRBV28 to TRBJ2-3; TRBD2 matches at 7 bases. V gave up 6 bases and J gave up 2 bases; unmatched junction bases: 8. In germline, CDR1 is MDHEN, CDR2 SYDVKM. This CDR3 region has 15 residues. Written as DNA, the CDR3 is TGTGCCAGCAGCGCTAGCGGCCCCTCCACAGATACGCAGTATTTT. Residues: CASSASGPSTDTQYF.

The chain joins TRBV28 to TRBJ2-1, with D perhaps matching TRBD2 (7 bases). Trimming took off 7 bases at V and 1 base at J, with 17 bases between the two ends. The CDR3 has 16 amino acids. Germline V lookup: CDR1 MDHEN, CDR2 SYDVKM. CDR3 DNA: TGTGCCAGCAAGGGGGGTAGCGGGTGGTCCTACAATGAGCAGTTCTTC. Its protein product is CASKGGSGWSYNEQFF.

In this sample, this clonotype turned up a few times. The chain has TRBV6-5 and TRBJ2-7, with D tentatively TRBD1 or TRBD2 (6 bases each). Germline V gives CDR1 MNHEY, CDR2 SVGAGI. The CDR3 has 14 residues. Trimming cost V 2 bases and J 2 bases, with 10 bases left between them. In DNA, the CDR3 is TGTGCCAGCAGTTACCCGGGGGCCCCCTACGAGCAGTACTTC. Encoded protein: CASSYPGAPYEQYF.

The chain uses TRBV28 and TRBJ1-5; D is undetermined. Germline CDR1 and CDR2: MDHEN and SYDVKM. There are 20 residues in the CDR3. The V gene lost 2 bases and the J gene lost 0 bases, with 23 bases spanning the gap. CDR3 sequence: CASSLLYTVNQDYSNQPQHF. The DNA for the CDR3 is TGTGCCAGCAGTTTACTCTACACAGTAAATCAAGATTATAGCAATCAGCCCCAGCATTTT. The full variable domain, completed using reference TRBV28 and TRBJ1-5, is DVKVTQSSRYLVKRTGEKVFLECVQDMDHENMFWYRQDPGLGLRLIYFSYDVKMKEKGDIPEGYSVSREKKERFSLILESASTNQTSMYLCASSLLYTVNQDYSNQPQHFGDGTRLSIL.

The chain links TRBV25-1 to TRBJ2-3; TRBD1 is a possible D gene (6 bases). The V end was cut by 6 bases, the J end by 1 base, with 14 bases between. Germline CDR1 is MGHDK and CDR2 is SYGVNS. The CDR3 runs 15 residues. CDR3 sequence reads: CASSRLAGGTDTQYF. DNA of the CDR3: TGTGCCAGCAGCCGCCTTGCAGGGGGCACAGATACGCAGTATTTT. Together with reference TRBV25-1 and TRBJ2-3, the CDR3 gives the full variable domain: EADIYQTPRYLVIGTGKKITLECSQTMGHDKMYWYQQDPGMELHLIHYSYGVNSTEKGDLSSESTVSRIRTEHFPLTLESARPSHTSQYLCASSRLAGGTDTQYFGPGTRLTVL.

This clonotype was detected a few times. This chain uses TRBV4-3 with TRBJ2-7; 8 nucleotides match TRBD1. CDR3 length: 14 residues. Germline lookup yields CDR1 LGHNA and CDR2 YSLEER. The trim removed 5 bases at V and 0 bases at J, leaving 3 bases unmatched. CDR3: CASSYRGSSYEQYF. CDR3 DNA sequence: TGCGCCAGCAGCTACAGGGGGAGCTCCTACGAGCAGTACTTC.

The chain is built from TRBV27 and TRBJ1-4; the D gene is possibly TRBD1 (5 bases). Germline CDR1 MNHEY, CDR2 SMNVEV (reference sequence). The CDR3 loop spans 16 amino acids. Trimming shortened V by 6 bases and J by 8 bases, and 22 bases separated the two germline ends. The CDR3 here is CASRPVWAAGGEKLFF. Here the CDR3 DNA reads TGTGCCAGCAGGCCAGTTTGGGCAGCCGGGGGGGAAAAACTGTTTTTT.